The clone carrying this T cell receptor beta chain is a singleton in its sample. Its antigen is not known. The source of the sample is a study of shared clonotypes between healthy human individuals. TCRdb's table, derived via immunoSEQ multiplex PCR, lists solely in-frame clones and lacks some. The data show over 2 million clones, with around 90% seen just once and more than 0.35% held by the top ten. General study points: It was the non-shared clonotypes that had lower generation probabilities than clonotypes shared by all four donors. Sorted-subset samples were not fully sequenced, rarefaction indicated. Collection of samples was limited to blood; tissue repertoires likely differ.

V was clipped by 4 bases and J by 0 bases, with 16 bases between them. This CDR3 has 17 amino acids. Germline V lookup: CDR1 MNHEY, CDR2 SMNVEV (reference sequence). The J gene is TRBJ1-5, the V gene TRBV27; D might be TRBD1 (5 bases). The material sequenced was naive CD4+ T cells from PBMCs. The subset is: CD45RA+ positively selected. The receptor comes from a man aged 18-30 years in good health. Some clones in this sample may be carry-over from other donors' samples. CDR3 in amino acids: CASSSAFTGYSNQPQHF. The CDR3 DNA reads as TGTGCCAGCAGTTCCGCTTTCACAGGTTATAGCAATCAGCCCCAGCATTTT.